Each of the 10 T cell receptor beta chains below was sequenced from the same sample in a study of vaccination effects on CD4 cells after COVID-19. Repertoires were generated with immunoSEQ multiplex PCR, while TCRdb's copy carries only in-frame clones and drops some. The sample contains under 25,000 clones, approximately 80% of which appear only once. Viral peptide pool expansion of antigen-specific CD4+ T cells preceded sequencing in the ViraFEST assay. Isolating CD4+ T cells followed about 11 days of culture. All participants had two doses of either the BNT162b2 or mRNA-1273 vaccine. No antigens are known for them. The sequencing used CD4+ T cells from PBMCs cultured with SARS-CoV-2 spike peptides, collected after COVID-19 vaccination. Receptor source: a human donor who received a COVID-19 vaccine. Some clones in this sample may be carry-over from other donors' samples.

The CDR3 sequence is CASWTSGGLTDTQYF. CDR3 nucleotide sequence: TGTGCCAGCTGGACTAGCGGGGGGCTCACAGATACGCAGTATTTT. This chain uses TRBV6-5 with TRBJ2-3, with 14 bases identical to TRBD2. J was trimmed by 2 bases and V by 8 bases; bases with no gene match: 3. From germline, CDR1 is MNHEY and CDR2 SVGAGI. The CDR3 covers 15 residues.

In DNA, the CDR3 is TGTGCCAGCAGCTCCCCCGGGACAACCTATGGCTACACCTTC. Protein: CASSSPGTTYGYTF. The chain recombines TRBV27 with TRBJ1-2; TRBD1 is a possible D gene (6 bases). The CDR3 extends over 14 amino acids. Germline V lookup: CDR1 MNHEY, CDR2 SMNVEV (reference sequence). V lost 6 bases and J lost 4, with 15 bases in between.

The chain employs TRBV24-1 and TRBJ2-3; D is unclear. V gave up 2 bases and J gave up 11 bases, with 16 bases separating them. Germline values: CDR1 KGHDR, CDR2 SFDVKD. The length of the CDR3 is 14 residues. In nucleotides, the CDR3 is TGTGCCACCAGTGATTCTAAAGGGTTTTGGAGGCAGTATTTT. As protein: CATSDSKGFWRQYF.

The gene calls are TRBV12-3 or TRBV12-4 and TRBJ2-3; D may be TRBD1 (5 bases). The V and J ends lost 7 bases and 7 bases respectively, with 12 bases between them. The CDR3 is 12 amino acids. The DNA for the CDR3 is TGTGCCAGCAACCAGGGTATAAATACGCAGTATTTT. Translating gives CASNQGINTQYF.

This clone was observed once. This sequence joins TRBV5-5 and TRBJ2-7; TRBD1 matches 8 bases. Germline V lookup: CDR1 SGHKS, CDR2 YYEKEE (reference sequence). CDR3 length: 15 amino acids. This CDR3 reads CASRLGTGISYEQYV. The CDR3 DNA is TGTGCCAGCCGCTTAGGGACAGGTATTTCCTACGAGCAGTACGTC.

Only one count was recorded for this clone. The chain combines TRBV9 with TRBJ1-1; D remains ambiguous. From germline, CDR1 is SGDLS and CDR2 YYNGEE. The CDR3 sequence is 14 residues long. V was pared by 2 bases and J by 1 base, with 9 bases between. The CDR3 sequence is CASSVHHWNTEAFF. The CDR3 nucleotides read TGTGCCAGCAGCGTTCACCACTGGAACACTGAAGCTTTCTTT.

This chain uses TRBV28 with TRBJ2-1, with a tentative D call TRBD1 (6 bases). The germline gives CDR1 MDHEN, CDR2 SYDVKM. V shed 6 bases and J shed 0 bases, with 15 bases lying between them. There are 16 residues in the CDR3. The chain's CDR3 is CASRLPRTASYNEQFF. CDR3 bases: TGTGCCAGCAGATTGCCCCGGACAGCCTCCTACAATGAGCAGTTCTTC.

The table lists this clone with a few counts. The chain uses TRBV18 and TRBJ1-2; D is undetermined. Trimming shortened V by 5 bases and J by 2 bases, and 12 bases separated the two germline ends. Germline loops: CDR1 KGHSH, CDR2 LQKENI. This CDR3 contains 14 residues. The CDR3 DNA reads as TGTGCCAGCTCATTAAGGTCAGAGAACTATGGCTACACCTTC. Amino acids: CASSLRSENYGYTF.

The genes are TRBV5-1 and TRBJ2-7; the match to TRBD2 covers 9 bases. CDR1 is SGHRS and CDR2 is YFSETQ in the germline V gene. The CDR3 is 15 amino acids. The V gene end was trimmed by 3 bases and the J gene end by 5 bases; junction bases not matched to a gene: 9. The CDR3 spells CASSSGTSSGDEQYV. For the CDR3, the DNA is TGCGCCAGCAGCTCGGGGACTAGCAGCGGCGACGAGCAGTACGTC.

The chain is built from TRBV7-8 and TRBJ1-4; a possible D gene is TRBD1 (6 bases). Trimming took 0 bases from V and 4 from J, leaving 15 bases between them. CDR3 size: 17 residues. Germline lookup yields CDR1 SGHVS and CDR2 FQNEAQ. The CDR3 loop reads CASSLAPGRGGNEKLFF. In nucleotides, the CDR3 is TGTGCCAGCAGCTTAGCGCCGGGTCGAGGGGGTAATGAAAAACTGTTTTTT.